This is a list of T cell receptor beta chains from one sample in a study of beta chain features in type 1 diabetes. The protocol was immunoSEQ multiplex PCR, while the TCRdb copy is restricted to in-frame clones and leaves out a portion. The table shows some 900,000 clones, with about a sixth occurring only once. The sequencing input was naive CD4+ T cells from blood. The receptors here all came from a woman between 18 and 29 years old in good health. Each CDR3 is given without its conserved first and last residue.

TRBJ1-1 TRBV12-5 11 ASAYRGNTEAF
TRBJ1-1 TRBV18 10 ASSEGSTEAF
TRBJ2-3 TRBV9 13 ASSAGMGLPDTQY
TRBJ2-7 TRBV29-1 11 SVAGQGSYEQY
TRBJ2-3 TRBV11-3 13 ASSGRDYASGTQY
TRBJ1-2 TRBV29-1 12 SVDRQGANYGYT
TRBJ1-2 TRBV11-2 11 ASSRDGDYGYT
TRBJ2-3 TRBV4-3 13 ASSPGRAGADTQY
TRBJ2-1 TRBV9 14 ASSPSTSAVYNEQF
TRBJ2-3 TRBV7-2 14 ASKSTGTSRTDTQY
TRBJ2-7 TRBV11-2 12 ASSFSQGTYEQY
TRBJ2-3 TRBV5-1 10 ASSADTDTQY
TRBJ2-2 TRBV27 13 ATAASGSNTGELF
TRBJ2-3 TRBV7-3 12 ASSLSRSTDTQY
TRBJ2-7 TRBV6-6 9 ASSSPYEQY
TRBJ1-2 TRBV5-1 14 ASSLSRQGLGYGYT
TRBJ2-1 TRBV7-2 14 ASSLVGTVYYNEQF
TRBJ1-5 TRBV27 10 ASGKSNQPQH
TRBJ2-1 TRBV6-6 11 ASSYSLGEEQF
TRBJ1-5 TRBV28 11 ASSSVGSQPQH
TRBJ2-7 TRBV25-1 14 ASVGTSGRTRYEQY
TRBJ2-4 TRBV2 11 ASSEQRGYIQY
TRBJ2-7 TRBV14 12 ASSQGGIGGEQY